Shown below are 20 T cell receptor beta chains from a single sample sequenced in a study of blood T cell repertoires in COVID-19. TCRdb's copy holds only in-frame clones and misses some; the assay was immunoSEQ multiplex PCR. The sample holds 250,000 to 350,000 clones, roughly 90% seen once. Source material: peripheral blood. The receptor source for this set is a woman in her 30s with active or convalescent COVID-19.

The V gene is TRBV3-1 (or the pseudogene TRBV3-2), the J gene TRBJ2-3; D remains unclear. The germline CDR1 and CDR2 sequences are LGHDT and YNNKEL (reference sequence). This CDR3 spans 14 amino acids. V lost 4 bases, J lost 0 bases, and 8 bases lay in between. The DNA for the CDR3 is TGTGCCAGCAGCCTACAGACCAGCACAGATACGCAGTATTTT. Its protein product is CASSLQTSTDTQYF.

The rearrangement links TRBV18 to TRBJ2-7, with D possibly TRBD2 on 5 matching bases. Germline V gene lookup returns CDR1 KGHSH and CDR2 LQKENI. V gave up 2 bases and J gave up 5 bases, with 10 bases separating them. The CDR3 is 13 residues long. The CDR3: CASSPSSGNEQYF. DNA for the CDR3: TGTGCCAGCTCACCATCAAGCGGAAACGAGCAGTACTTC.

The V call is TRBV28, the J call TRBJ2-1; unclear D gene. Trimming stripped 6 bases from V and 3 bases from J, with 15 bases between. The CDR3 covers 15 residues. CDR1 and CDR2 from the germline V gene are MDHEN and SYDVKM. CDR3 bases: TGTGCCAGCAGCCGTAGGCCCGCGGACTACAATGAGCAGTTCTTC. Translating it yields CASSRRPADYNEQFF. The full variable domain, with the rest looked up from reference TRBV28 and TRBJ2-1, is DVKVTQSSRYLVKRTGEKVFLECVQDMDHENMFWYRQDPGLGLRLIYFSYDVKMKEKGDIPEGYSVSREKKERFSLILESASTNQTSMYLCASSRRPADYNEQFFGPGTRLTVL.

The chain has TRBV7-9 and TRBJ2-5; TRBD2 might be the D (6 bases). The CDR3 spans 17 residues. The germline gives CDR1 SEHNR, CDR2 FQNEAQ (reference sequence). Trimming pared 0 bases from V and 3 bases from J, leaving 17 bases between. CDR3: CASSLALEGMGKETQYF. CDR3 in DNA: TGTGCCAGCAGCTTAGCGCTGGAGGGGATGGGGAAAGAGACCCAGTACTTC.

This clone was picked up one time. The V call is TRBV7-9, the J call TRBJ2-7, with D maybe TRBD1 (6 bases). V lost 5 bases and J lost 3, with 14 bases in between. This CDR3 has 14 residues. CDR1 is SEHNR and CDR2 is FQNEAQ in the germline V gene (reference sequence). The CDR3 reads CASSRQDPLYEQYF. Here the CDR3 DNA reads TGTGCCAGCAGCCGACAGGATCCCCTCTACGAGCAGTACTTC.

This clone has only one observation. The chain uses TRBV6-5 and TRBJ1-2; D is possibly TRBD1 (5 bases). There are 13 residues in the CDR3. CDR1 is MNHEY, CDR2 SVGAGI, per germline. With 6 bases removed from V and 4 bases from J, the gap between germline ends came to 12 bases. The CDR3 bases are TGTGCCAGCAGATCGACAGTAGCCTATGGCTACACCTTC. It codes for CASRSTVAYGYTF.

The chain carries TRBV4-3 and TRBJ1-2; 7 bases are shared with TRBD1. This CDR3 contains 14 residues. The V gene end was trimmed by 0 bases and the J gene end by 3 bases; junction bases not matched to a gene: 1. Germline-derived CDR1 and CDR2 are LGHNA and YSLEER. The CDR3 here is CASSQDDRDYGYTF. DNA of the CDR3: TGCGCCAGCAGCCAAGATGACAGGGACTATGGCTACACCTTC.

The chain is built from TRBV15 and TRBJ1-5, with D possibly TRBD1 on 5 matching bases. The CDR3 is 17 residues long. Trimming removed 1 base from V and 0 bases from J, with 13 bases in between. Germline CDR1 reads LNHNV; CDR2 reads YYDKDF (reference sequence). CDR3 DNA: TGTGCCACCAGCAGAGGGGGCTTCCCTGATAGCAATCAGCCCCAGCATTTT. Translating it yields CATSRGGFPDSNQPQHF.

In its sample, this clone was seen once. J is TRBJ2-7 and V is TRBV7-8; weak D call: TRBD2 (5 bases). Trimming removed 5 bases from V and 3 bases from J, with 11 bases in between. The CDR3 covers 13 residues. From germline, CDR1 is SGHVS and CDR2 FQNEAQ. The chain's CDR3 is CASSPGRDYEQYF. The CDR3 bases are TGTGCCAGCAGCCCCGGCCGGGACTACGAGCAGTACTTC.

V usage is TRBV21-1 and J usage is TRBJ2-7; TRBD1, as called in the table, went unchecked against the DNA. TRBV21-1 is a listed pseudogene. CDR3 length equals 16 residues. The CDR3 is CASSHRTGNHSYEQYF. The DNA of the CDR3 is TGTGCCAGCTCCCACCGGACAGGGAATCACTCCTACGAGCAGTACTTC.

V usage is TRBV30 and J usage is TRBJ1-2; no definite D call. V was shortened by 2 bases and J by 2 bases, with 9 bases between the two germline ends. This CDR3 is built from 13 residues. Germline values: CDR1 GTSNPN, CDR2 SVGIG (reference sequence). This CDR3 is CAWSYGGNYGYTF. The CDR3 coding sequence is TGTGCCTGGAGTTATGGAGGGAACTATGGCTACACCTTC.

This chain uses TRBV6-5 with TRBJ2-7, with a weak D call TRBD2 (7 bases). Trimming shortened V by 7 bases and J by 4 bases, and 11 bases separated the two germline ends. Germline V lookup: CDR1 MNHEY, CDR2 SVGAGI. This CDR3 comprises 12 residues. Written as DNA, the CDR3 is TGTGCCAGCATGCGGGGGCAGTACGAGCAGTACTTC. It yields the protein CASMRGQYEQYF.

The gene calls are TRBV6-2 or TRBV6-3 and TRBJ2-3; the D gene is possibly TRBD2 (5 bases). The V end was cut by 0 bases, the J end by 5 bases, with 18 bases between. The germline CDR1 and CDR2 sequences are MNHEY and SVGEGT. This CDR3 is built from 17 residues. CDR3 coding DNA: TGTGCCAGCAGTTACTCCGGAGTCGCGGCGGGTGGAGATACGCAGTATTTT. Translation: CASSYSGVAAGGDTQYF.

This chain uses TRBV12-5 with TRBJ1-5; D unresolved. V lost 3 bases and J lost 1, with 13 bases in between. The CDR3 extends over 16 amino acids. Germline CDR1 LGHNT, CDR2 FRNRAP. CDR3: CASGLAPRRSNQPQHF. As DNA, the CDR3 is TGTGCTAGTGGTTTAGCCCCGAGGAGGAGCAATCAGCCCCAGCATTTT.

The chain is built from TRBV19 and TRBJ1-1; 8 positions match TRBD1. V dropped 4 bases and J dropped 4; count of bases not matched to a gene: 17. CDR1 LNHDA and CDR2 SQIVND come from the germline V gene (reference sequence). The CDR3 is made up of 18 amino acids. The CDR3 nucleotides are TGTGCCAGTAGTACCCGATCCAGGGGGCGATCGGAGTTCACTGAAGCTTTCTTT. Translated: CASSTRSRGRSEFTEAFF.

CDR3: CASRRTGNGYTF. The CDR3 nucleotides are TGTGCCAGTAGGCGGACAGGGAACGGCTACACCTTC. The chain has TRBV19 and TRBJ1-2, with 8 bases that match TRBD1. In germline, CDR1 is LNHDA, CDR2 SQIVND (reference sequence). This CDR3 contains 12 residues. Germline trimming cut 6 bases from V and 8 bases from J; bases unmatched to any gene: 5.

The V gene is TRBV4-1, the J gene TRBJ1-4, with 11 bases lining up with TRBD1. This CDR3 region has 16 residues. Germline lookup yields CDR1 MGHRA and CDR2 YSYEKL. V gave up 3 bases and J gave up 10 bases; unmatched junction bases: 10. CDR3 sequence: CASSHLPGQGEAKLFF. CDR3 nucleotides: TGCGCCAGCAGCCATCTCCCGGGACAGGGGGAGGCAAAACTGTTTTTT.

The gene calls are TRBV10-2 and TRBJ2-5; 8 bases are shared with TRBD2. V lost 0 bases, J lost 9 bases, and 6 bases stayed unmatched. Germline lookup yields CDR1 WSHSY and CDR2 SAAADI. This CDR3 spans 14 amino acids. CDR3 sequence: CASSESLSGGSQYF. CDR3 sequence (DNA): TGCGCCAGCAGTGAGTCGTTGAGCGGGGGTTCCCAGTACTTC.

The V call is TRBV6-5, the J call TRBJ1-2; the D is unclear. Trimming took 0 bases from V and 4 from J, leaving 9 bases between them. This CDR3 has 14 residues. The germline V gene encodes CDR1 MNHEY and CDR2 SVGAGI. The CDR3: CASSYSGDLYGYTF. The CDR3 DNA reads TGTGCCAGCAGTTACTCGGGCGATCTCTATGGCTACACCTTC.

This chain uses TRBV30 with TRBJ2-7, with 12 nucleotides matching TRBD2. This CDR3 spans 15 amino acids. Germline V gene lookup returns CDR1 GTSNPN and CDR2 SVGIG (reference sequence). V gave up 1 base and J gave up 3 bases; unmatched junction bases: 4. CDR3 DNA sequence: TGTGCCTGGAGTGGTCTAGCGGGGGGGATCTACGAGCAGTACTTC. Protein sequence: CAWSGLAGGIYEQYF. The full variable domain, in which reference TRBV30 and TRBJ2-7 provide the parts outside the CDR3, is SQTIHQWPATLVQPVGSPLSLECTVEGTSNPNLYWYRQAAGRGLQLLFYSVGIGQISSEVPQNLSASRPQDRQFILSSKKLLLSDSGFYLCAWSGLAGGIYEQYFGPGTRLTVT.